Shown below are 15 T cell receptor beta chains from a single sample sequenced in a study of spatial heterogeneity in lung cancer. Time point here: sample taken at primary tumor resection. In each case, whole RNA from tumor, nontumor lung or frozen PBMC was sequenced unsorted. Via MiXCR, TCRdb re-called the 5' RACE reads, giving one row per CDR3 protein. This table has about 85,000 distinct CDR3 sequences, approximately 21% appearing once. The source was PBMCs, collected at surgery. The receptor source for this set is a male donor with early-stage non-small cell lung cancer.

This clonotype was detected only a few times. This chain connects TRBV20-1 to TRBJ1-5, with 7 nucleotides matching TRBD1. Germline V lookup: CDR1 DFQATT, CDR2 SNEGSKA (reference sequence). J was trimmed by 3 bases and V by 4 bases; bases with no gene match: 9. The length of the CDR3 is 15 residues. The CDR3 sequence is CSATAGGGNNQPQHF. CDR3 coding DNA: TGCAGTGCTACCGCTGGAGGGGGCAACAATCAGCCCCAGCATTTT.

This clonotype showed up many times. The chain recombines TRBV9 with TRBJ2-2; D remains unclear. Deletions cut 1 base from V and 6 bases from J, with 4 bases between. Germline-derived CDR1 and CDR2 are SGDLS and YYNGEE. The CDR3 covers 12 residues. The DNA for the CDR3 is TGTGCCAGCAGCGTAATCCCCGGGGAGCTGTTTTTT. This sequence encodes CASSVIPGELFF.

The table lists this clonotype with a few counts. The chain couples TRBV5-6 to TRBJ2-7; 9 bases agree with TRBD1. V lost 1 base and J lost 5; bases outside the gene matches: 4. Germline V gene sequence: CDR1 SGHDT, CDR2 YYEEEE. The CDR3 sequence is 14 residues long. The CDR3 sequence: CASSLWDRANEQYF. In DNA form, the CDR3 reads TGTGCCAGCAGCTTGTGGGACAGGGCCAACGAGCAGTACTTC. Supplemented by reference TRBV5-6 and TRBJ2-7, the full variable domain reads DAGVTQSPTHLIKTRGQQVTLRCSPKSGHDTVSWYQQALGQGPQFIFQYYEEEERQRGNFPDRFSGHQFPNYSSELNVNALLLGDSALYLCASSLWDRANEQYFGPGTRLTVT.

In this sample, this clonotype turned up many times. The chain has TRBV9 and TRBJ2-1; 9 nucleotides line up with TRBD2. Germline CDR1 and CDR2: SGDLS and YYNGEE. This CDR3 has 16 amino acids. The ends lost 0 bases at V and 10 bases at J; junction bases unmatched: 11. CDR3 DNA sequence: TGTGCCAGCAGCGTAGTGGGAGCGGGGGGTCAATCAGAGCAGTTCTTC. The encoded protein is CASSVVGAGGQSEQFF.

The chain links TRBV18 to TRBJ1-2; D perhaps matches TRBD1 (5 bases). CDR1 KGHSH and CDR2 LQKENI come from the germline V gene. The CDR3 runs to 14 residues. Trimming shortened V by 3 bases and J by 6 bases, and 14 bases separated the two germline ends. For the CDR3, the DNA is TGTGCCAGCTCACCCCAGGCATTACAGGATGGCTACACCTTC. The encoded protein is CASSPQALQDGYTF.

This clonotype was counted ten times or more. This chain connects TRBV4-3 to TRBJ2-3; perhaps TRBD2 as D (7 bases). In germline, CDR1 is LGHNA, CDR2 YSLEER. The CDR3 sequence is 15 residues long. V lost 0 bases, J lost 5 bases, and 12 bases lay in between. CDR3 in amino acids: CASSQEGGAKDTQYF. CDR3 in DNA: TGCGCCAGCAGCCAAGAGGGGGGGGCGAAAGATACGCAGTATTTT.

The rearrangement links TRBV27 to TRBJ2-5; 9 bases fit TRBD1. CDR3 length: 17 amino acids. V lost 4 bases to trimming and J lost 4 bases; unmatched junction nucleotides: 13. Germline CDR1 reads MNHEY; CDR2 reads SMNVEV (reference sequence). The CDR3 is CASSSTAGTGFSETQYF. The CDR3 DNA follows: TGTGCCAGCAGTTCAACCGCCGGGACAGGGTTTTCAGAGACCCAGTACTTC.

This clonotype was recorded many times. The chain carries TRBV7-9 and TRBJ2-6; D unclear. The CDR3 runs to 14 residues. Trimming took 5 bases from V and 0 from J, leaving 5 bases between them. Per germline, CDR1 SEHNR and CDR2 FQNEAQ (reference sequence). This chain's CDR3 is CASSPLSGANVLTF. The CDR3 DNA follows: TGTGCCAGCAGCCCCCTCTCTGGGGCCAACGTCCTGACTTTC. Full variable domain (missing parts from reference TRBV7-9 and TRBJ2-6): DTGVSQNPRHKITKRGQNVTFRCDPISEHNRLYWYRQTLGQGPEFLTYFQNEAQLEKSRLLSDRFSAERPKGSFSTLEIQRTEQGDSAMYLCASSPLSGANVLTFGAGSRLTVL.

This clonotype was seen only a few times. The rearrangement links TRBV28 to TRBJ2-3; TRBD2 is a possible D gene (5 bases). The CDR3 has 15 amino acids. Trimming took off 5 bases at V and 1 base at J, with 13 bases between the two ends. Germline V gene sequence: CDR1 MDHEN, CDR2 SYDVKM. The CDR3 loop is CASSGEFPGTDTQYF. In nucleotides, the CDR3 is TGTGCCAGCAGTGGGGAGTTCCCCGGCACAGATACGCAGTATTTT.

This clonotype was picked up many times. The chain links TRBV5-1 to TRBJ2-7, with TRBD2 as a possible D gene (6 bases). V lost 1 base and J 4 bases, leaving 9 bases between the germline ends. CDR1 is SGHRS, CDR2 YFSETQ, per germline. The CDR3 contains 13 residues. CDR3 nucleotides: TGCGCCAGCAGCTTGTACGGGAGTTACGAGCAGTACTTC. Amino acid sequence: CASSLYGSYEQYF.

The rearrangement uses TRBV12-3 or TRBV12-4 and TRBJ2-7; TRBD2 matches 10 bases. V gave up 7 bases and J gave up 7 bases; unmatched junction bases: 10. This CDR3 contains 14 residues. The DNA of the CDR3 is TGTGCCAGCACCCGAATAGCGGGGGGTGGTGAGCAGTACTTC. Translated: CASTRIAGGGEQYF.

This clonotype has only a few counts. One junction end disagrees with the germline gene, perhaps due to a read error. The J gene is TRBJ2-5, the V gene TRBV7-7, with D uncertain. The CDR3 has 15 amino acids. Per germline, CDR1 SSHAT and CDR2 FNYEAQ (reference sequence). This CDR3 is CASTPRVHSQETQYF. The CDR3, as DNA: TGTGCTAGCACCCCCCGGGTCCATAGCCAAGAGACCCAGTACTTC.

This clonotype was seen repeatedly, ten times or more. J is TRBJ2-1 and V is TRBV29-1; D is possibly TRBD2 (7 bases). CDR1 and CDR2 (germline): SQVTM, ANQGSEA. This CDR3 spans 15 amino acids. Between the trimmed V and J ends, which lost 6 bases and 3 bases, there was a span of 18 bases. CDR3 region: CSVPRRGGFYNEQFF. Written as DNA, the CDR3 is TGCAGCGTGCCGCGGAGGGGGGGCTTCTACAATGAGCAGTTCTTC.

The chain has TRBV18 and TRBJ2-6; maybe TRBD2 (6 bases). Trimming took 1 base from V and 2 from J, leaving 9 bases between them. This CDR3 has 16 residues. Per germline, CDR1 KGHSH and CDR2 LQKENI. CDR3 DNA: TGTGCCAGCTCACCACGTTCGGGGGCTGGGGCCAACGTCCTGACTTTC. It specifies CASSPRSGAGANVLTF.

The genes are TRBV11-3 and TRBJ2-5, with 8 nucleotides matching TRBD2. V trimming: 2 bases; J trimming: 5 bases; junction bases outside the gene matches: 13. In germline, CDR1 is SGHNT, CDR2 YENEEA. The CDR3 spans 17 residues. CDR3 in amino acids: CASSLRNSGGVRETQYF. Here the CDR3 DNA reads TGTGCCAGCAGCTTAAGGAACAGCGGGGGAGTGAGGGAGACCCAGTACTTC.